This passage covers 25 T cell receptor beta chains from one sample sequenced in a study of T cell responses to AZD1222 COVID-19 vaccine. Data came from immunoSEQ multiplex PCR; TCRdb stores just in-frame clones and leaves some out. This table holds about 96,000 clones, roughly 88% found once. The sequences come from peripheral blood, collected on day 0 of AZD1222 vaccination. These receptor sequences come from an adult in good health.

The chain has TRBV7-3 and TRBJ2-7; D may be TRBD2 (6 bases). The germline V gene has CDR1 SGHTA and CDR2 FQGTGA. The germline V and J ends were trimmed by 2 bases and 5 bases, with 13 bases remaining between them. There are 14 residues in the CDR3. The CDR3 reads CASSLGGKSDEQYF. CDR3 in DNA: TGTGCCAGCAGCTTAGGCGGGAAGAGCGACGAGCAGTACTTC.

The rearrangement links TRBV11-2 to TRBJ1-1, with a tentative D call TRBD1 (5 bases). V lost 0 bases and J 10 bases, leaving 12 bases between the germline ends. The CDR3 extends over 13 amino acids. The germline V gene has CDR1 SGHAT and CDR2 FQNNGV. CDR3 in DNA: TGTGCCAGCAGCTTAGACGAGGGGCTACGAGCTTTCTTT. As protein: CASSLDEGLRAFF.

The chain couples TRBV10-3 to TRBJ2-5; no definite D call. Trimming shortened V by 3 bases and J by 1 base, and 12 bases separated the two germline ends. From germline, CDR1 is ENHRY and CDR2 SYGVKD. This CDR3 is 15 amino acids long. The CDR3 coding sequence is TGTGCCATCAGTGAAGGCAGCCTAGTCCAAGAGACCCAGTACTTC. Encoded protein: CAISEGSLVQETQYF.

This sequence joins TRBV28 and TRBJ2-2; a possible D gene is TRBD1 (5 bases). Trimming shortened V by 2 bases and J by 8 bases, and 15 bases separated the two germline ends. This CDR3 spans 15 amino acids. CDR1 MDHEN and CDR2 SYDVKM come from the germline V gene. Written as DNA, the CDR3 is TGTGCCAGCAGTTTAAGGGGCTTCGATAGGGGGGAGCTGTTTTTT. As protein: CASSLRGFDRGELFF.

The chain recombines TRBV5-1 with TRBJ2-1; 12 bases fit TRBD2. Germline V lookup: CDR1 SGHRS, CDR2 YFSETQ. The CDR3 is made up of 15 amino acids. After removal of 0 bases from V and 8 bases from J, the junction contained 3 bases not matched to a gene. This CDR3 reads CASSLVASGRDEQFF. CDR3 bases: TGCGCCAGCAGCTTGGTGGCTAGCGGGAGGGATGAGCAGTTCTTC.

The DNA of the CDR3 is TGTGCCAGCAGCCACCGGGACAGACCATACGAGCAGTACTTC. Protein: CASSHRDRPYEQYF. V is TRBV7-9 and J is TRBJ2-7; TRBD1 aligns across 7 bases. Germline V gene data show CDR1 as SEHNR and CDR2 as FQNEAQ (reference sequence). J gave up 4 bases and V 5 bases, and 8 bases lay outside the gene matches. The CDR3 has 14 amino acids.

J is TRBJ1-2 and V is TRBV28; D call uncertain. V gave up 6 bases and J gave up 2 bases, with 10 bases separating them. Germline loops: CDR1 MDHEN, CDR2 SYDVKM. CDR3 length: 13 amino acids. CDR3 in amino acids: CASRVSGNYGYTF. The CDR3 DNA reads TGTGCCAGCAGAGTTAGCGGGAACTATGGCTACACCTTC.

CDR3 nucleotides: TGTGCCAGTAGTACCCTGGGGGGCCTCTCCTACGAGCAGTACTTC. Translation: CASSTLGGLSYEQYF. J is TRBJ2-7 and V is TRBV19; either TRBD1 or TRBD2 may fit D (6 bases each). The V gene lost 4 bases and the J gene lost 0 bases, with 13 bases spanning the gap. CDR1 is LNHDA and CDR2 is SQIVND in the germline V gene (reference sequence). The CDR3 is 15 residues long. Together with reference TRBV19 and TRBJ2-7, the CDR3 gives the full variable domain: DGGITQSPKYLFRKEGQNVTLSCEQNLNHDAMYWYRQDPGQGLRLIYYSQIVNDFQKGDIAEGYSVSREKKESFPLTVTSAQKNPTAFYLCASSTLGGLSYEQYFGPGTRLTVT.

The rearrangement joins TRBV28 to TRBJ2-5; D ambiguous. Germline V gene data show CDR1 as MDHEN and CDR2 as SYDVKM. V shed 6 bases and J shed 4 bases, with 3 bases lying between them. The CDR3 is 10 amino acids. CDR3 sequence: CASSLETQYF. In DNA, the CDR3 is TGTGCCAGCAGCTTAGAGACCCAGTACTTC.

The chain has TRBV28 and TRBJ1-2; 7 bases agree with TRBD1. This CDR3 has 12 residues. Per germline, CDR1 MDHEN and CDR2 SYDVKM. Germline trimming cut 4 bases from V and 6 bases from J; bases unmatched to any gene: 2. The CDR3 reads CASSSDRHGYTF. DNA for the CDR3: TGTGCCAGCAGTTCGGACAGGCATGGCTACACCTTC.

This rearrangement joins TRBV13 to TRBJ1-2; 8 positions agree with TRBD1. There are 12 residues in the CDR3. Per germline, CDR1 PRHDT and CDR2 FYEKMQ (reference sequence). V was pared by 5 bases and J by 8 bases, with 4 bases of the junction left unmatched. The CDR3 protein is CASSIQGGGYTF. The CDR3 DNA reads TGTGCCAGCAGCATACAGGGGGGGGGCTACACCTTC.

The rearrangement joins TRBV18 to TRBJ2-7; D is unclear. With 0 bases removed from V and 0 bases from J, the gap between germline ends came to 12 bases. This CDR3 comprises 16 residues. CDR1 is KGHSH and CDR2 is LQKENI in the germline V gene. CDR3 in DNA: TGTGCCAGCTCACCACCGGTTTCGCGAAACTCCTACGAGCAGTACTTC. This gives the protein CASSPPVSRNSYEQYF. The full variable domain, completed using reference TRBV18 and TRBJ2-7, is NAGVMQNPRHLVRRRGQEARLRCSPMKGHSHVYWYRQLPEEGLKFMVYLQKENIIDESGMPKERFSAEFPKEGPSILRIQQVVRGDSAAYFCASSPPVSRNSYEQYFGPGTRLTVT.

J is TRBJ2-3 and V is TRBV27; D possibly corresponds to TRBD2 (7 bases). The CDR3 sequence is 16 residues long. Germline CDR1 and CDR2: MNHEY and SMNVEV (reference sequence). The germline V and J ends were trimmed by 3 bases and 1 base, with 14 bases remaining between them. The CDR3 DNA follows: TGTGCCAGCAGTTTGGCGGGGGCGCGAGGCACAGATACGCAGTATTTT. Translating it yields CASSLAGARGTDTQYF.

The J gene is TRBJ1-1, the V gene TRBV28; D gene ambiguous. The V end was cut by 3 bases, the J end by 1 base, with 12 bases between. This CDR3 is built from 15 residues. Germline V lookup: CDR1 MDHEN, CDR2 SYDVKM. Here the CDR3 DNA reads TGTGCCAGCAGTTTCCAGTCGTCAGGGAACACTGAAGCTTTCTTT. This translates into CASSFQSSGNTEAFF.

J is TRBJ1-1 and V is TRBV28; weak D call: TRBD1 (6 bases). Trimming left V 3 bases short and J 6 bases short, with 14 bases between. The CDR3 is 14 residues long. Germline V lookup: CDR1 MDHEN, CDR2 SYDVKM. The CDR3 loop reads CASSFPARGAEAFF. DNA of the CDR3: TGTGCCAGCAGTTTCCCGGCCAGGGGCGCTGAAGCTTTCTTT.

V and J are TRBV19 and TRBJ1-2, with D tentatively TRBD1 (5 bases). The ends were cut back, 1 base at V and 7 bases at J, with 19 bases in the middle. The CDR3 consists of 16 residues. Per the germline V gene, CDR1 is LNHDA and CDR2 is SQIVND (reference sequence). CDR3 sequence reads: CASSIAGGPEVGGYTF. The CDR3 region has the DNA TGTGCCAGTAGTATAGCTGGGGGACCCGAAGTGGGTGGCTACACCTTC.

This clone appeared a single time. The CDR3: CASSEGQSGGVGEQYF. The CDR3 coding sequence is TGTGCCAGCAGTGAAGGACAGTCTGGGGGAGTGGGCGAGCAGTACTTC. V usage is TRBV2 and J usage is TRBJ2-7; either TRBD1 or TRBD2 may fit D (5 bases each). Germline CDR1 and CDR2: SNHLY and FYNNEI. The germline V and J ends were trimmed by 1 base and 6 bases, with 19 bases remaining between them. The CDR3 extends over 16 amino acids. Filled out from reference TRBV2 and TRBJ2-7, the complete variable domain reads EPEVTQTPSHQVTQMGQEVILRCVPISNHLYFYWYRQILGQKVEFLVSFYNNEISEKSEIFDDQFSVERPDGSNFTLKIRSTKLEDSAMYFCASSEGQSGGVGEQYFGPGTRLTVT.

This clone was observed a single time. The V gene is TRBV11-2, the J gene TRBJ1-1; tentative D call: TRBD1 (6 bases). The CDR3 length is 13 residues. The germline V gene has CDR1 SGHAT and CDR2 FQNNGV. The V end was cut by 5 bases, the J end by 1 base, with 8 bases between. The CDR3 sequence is CASSAQGNTEAFF. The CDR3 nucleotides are TGTGCCAGCAGCGCACAGGGGAACACTGAAGCTTTCTTT.

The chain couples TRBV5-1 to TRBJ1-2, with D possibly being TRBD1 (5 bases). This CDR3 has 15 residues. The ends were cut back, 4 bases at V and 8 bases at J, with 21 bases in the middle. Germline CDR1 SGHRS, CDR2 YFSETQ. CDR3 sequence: CASSRETAGPGGYTF. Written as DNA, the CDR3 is TGCGCCAGCAGCAGGGAGACAGCCGGCCCAGGGGGCTACACCTTC.

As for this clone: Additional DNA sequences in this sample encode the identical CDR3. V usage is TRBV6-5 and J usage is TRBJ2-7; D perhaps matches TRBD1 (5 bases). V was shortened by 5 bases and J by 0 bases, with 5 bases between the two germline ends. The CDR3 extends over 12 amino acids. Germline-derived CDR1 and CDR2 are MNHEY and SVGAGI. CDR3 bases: TGTGCCAGCAGTCAGGGCTCCTACGAGCAGTACTTC. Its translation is CASSQGSYEQYF.

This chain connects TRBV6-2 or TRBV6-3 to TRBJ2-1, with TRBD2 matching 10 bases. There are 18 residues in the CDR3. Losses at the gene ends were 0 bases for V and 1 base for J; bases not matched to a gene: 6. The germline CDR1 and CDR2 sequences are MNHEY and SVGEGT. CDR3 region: CASSYSGLAGVSYNEQFF. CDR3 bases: TGTGCCAGCAGTTACTCAGGGCTAGCGGGAGTGTCCTACAATGAGCAGTTCTTC.

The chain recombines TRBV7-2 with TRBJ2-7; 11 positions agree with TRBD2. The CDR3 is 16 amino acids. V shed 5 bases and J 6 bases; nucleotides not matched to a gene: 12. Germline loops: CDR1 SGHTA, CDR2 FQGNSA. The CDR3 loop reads CASSPFSVAGGGEQYF. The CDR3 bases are TGTGCCAGCAGCCCTTTTTCGGTAGCGGGAGGGGGCGAGCAGTACTTC.

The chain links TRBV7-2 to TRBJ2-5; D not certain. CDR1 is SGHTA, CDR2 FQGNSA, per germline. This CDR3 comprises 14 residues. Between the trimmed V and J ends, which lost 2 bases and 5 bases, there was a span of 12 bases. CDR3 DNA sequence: TGTGCCAGCAGCTTATTTGGCCTTGGGGAGACCCAGTACTTC. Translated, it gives CASSLFGLGETQYF.

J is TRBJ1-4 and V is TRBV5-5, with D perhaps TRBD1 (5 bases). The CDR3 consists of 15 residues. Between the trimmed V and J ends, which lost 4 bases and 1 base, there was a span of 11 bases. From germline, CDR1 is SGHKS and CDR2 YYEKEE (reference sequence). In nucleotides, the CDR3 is TGTGCCAGCAGCCCTGGGGCATTAACTAATGAAAAACTGTTTTTT. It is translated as CASSPGALTNEKLFF.

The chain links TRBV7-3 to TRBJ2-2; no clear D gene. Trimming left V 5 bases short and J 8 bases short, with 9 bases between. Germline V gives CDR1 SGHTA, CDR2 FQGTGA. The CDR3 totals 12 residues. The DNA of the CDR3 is TGTGCCAGCAGCCTCGATTGGGGGGAGCTGTTTTTT. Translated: CASSLDWGELFF.